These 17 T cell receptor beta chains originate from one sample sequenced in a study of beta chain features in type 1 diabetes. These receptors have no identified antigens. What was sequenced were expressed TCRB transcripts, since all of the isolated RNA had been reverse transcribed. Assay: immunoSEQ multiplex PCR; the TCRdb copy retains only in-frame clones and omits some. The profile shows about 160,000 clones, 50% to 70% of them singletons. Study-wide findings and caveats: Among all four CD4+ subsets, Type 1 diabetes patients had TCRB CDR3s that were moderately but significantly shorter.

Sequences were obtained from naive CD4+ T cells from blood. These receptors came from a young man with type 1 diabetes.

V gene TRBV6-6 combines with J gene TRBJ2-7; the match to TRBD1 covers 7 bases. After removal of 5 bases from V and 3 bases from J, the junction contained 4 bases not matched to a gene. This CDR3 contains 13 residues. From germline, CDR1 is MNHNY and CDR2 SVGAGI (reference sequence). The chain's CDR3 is CASSIGTDYEQYF. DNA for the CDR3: TGTGCCAGCAGTATAGGGACAGACTACGAGCAGTACTTC.

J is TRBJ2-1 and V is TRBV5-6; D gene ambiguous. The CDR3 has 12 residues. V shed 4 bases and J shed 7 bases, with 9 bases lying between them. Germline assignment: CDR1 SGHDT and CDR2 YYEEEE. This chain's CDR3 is CASSRDRNEQFF. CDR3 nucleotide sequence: TGTGCCAGCAGCAGAGACCGGAATGAGCAGTTCTTC.

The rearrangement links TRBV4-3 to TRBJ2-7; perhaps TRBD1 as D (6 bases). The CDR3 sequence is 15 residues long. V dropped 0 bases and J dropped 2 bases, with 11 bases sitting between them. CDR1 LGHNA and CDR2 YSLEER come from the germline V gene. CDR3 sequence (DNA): TGCGCCAGCAGCCAAGATAGTACAGGGACCTACGAGCAGTACTTC. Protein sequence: CASSQDSTGTYEQYF.

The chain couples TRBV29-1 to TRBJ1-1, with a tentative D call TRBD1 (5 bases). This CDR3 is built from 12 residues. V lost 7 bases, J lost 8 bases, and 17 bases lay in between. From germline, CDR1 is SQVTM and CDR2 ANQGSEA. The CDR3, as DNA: TGCAGCGGCCGGGACGGCCGTAGAGAAGCTTTCTTT. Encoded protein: CSGRDGRREAFF.

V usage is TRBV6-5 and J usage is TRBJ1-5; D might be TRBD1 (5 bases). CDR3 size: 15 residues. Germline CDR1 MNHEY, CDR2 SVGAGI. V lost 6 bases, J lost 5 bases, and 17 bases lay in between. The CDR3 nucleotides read TGTGCCAGCAGACCTTCTGGGACGGGGTATCAGCCCCAGCATTTT. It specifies CASRPSGTGYQPQHF.

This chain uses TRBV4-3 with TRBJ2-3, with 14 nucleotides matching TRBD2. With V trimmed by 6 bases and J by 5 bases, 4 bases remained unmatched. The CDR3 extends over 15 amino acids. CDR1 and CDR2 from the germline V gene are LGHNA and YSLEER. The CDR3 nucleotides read TGCGCCAGCAGTCTCGGGACTAGCGGGGGAGATACGCAGTATTTT. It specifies CASSLGTSGGDTQYF.

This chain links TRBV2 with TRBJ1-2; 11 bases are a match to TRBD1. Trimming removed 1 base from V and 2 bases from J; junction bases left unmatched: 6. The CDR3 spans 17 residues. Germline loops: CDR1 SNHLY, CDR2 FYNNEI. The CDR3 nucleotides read TGTGCCAGCAGTGAAGAAGTAGGACAGGGGGCGAACTATGGCTACACCTTC. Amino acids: CASSEEVGQGANYGYTF.

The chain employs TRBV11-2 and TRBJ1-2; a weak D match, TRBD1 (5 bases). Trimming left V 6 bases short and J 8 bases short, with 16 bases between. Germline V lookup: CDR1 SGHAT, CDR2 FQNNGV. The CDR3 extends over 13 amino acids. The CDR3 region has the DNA TGTGCCAGCAGAAAAGCGGGGGAAGTAGGCTACACCTTC. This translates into CASRKAGEVGYTF.

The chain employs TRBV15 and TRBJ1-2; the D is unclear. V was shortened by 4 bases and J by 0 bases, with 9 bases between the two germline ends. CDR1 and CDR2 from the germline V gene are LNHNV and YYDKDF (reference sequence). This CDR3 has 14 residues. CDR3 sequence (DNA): TGTGCCACCAGCACCGCCGTCGCTAACTATGGCTACACCTTC. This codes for CATSTAVANYGYTF.

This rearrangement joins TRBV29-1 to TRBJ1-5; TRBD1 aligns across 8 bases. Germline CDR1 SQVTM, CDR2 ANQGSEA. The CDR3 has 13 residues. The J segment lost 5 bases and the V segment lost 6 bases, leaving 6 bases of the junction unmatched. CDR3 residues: CSVKQGVDQPQHF. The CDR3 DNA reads TGCAGCGTCAAACAGGGGGTAGATCAGCCCCAGCATTTT. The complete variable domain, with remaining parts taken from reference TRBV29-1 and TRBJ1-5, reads SAVISQKPSRDICQRGTSLTIQCQVDSQVTMMFWYRQQPGQSLTLIATANQGSEATYESGFVIDKFPISRPNLTFSTLTVSNMSPEDSSIYLCSVKQGVDQPQHFGDGTRLSIL.

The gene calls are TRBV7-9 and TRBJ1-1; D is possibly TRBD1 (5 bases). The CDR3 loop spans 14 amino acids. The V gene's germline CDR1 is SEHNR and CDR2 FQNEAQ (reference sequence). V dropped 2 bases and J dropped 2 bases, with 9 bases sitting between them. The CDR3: CASSLTGVNTEAFF. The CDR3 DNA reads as TGTGCCAGCAGCTTAACAGGAGTAAACACTGAAGCTTTCTTT.

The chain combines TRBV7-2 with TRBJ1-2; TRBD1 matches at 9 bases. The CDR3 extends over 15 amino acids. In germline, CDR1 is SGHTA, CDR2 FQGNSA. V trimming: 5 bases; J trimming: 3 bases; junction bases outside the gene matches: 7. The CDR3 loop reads CASSKTGGGDYGYTF. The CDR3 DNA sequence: TGTGCCAGCAGCAAGACAGGGGGAGGCGACTATGGCTACACCTTC. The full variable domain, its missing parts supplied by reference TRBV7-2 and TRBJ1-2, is GAGVSQSPSNKVTEKGKDVELRCDPISGHTALYWYRQSLGQGLEFLIYFQGNSAPDKSGLPSDRFSAERTGGSVSTLTIQRTQQEDSAVYLCASSKTGGGDYGYTFGSGTRLTVV.

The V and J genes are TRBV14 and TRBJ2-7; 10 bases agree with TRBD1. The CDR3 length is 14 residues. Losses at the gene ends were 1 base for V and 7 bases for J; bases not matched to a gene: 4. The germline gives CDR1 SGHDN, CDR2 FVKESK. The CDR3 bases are TGTGCCAGCAGCCAAGTGACAGGGGGCGCGGAGCAGTACTTC. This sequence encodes CASSQVTGGAEQYF.

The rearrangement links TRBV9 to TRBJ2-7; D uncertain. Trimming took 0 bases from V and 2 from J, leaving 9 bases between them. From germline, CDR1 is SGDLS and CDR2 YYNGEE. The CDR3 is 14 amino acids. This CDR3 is CASSVGDITYEQYF. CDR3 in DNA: TGTGCCAGCAGCGTAGGAGACATTACCTACGAGCAGTACTTC. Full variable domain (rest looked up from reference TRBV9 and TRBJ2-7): DSGVTQTPKHLITATGQRVTLRCSPRSGDLSVYWYQQSLDQGLQFLIQYYNGEERAKGNILERFSAQQFPDLHSELNLSSLELGDSALYFCASSVGDITYEQYFGPGTRLTVT.

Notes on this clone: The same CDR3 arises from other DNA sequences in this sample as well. CDR3: CASSYSTSGANVLTF. CDR3 DNA sequence: TGTGCCAGCAGTTACTCAACGTCTGGGGCCAACGTCCTGACTTTC. This sequence joins TRBV6-5 and TRBJ2-6; no firm D call. Germline-derived CDR1 and CDR2 are MNHEY and SVGAGI. The CDR3 is made up of 15 amino acids. The ends were cut back, 0 bases at V and 1 base at J, with 4 bases in the middle.

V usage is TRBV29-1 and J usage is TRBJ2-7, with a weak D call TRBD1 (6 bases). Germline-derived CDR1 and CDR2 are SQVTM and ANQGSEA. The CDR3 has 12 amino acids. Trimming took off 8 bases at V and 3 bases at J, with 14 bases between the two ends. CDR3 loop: CSFMDRVYEQYF. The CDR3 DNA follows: TGCAGCTTTATGGACAGAGTCTACGAGCAGTACTTC.

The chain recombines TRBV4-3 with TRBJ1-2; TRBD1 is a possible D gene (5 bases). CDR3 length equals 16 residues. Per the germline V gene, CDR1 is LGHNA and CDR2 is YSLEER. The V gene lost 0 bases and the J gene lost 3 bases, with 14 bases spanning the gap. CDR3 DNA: TGCGCCAGCAGCCAAGATCGGGCAGGGTGGGACTATGGCTACACCTTC. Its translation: CASSQDRAGWDYGYTF.